This is a list of T cell receptor beta chains from one sample in a study of T cells in Graves' hyperthyroidism and ophthalmopathy. TCRdb redid the calling of the multiplex PCR reads with MiXCR, one entry per CDR3 protein. Of some 490,000 distinct CDR3 sequences detected, 22% appear once; the ten largest clones hold around 47%. The specimen was blood. All receptors derive from a woman in her 70s with Graves' ophthalmopathy. Both conserved end residues are part of each CDR3. D genes are given only for firm matches. Clone size is stated in some rows and not others, as once, few, many or a class when expanded.

V	D	J	size	CDR3	DNA
TRBV4-1	NA	TRBJ2-3	once	CASSQAGRWDTQYF	TGCGCCAGCAGCCAGGCGGGAAGATGGGATACGCAGTATTTT
TRBV15	NA	TRBJ1-1	many	CATSRGGMNTEAFF	TGTGCCACCAGCAGAGGAGGGATGAACACTGAAGCTTTCTTT
TRBV7-8	NA	TRBJ1-5	NA	CASSPNRASNQPQHF	TGTGCCAGCAGCCCAAACAGGGCCAGCAATCAGCCCCAGCATTTT
TRBV12-3/TRBV12-4	TRBD2	TRBJ2-1	many	CASSPSGRDTNEQFF	TGTGCCAGCAGCCCTAGCGGGAGGGATACAAATGAGCAGTTCTTC
TRBV27	NA	TRBJ1-2	NA	CASSWDIKGYGYTF	TGTGCCAGCAGTTGGGACATCAAGGGCTATGGCTACACCTTC
TRBV30	NA	TRBJ2-3	few	CAWSGGPGDTQYF	TGTGCCTGGAGTGGGGGGCCCGGAGATACGCAGTATTTT
TRBV5-1	TRBD1	TRBJ2-1	few	CASSSGTDYNEQFF	TGCGCCAGCAGCTCCGGGACAGACTACAATGAGCAGTTCTTC
TRBV20-1	NA	TRBJ2-1	NA	CSATGRNEQFF	TGCAGTGCTACAGGGCGCAATGAGCAGTTCTTC
TRBV6-1	TRBD2	TRBJ2-2	few	CASSHSGRWVGGELFF	TGTGCCAGCAGCCATAGCGGGAGATGGGTCGGCGGGGAGCTGTTTTTT
TRBV7-2	NA	TRBJ2-2	many	CASSLGASTITGELFF	TGTGCCAGCAGCTTAGGCGCTAGCACTATCACCGGGGAGCTGTTTTTT
TRBV11-2	TRBD1	TRBJ2-7	many	CASSQGTAGYEQYF	TGTGCCAGCAGCCAGGGGACAGCAGGTTACGAGCAGTACTTC
TRBV6-1	TRBD2	TRBJ2-5	few	CASSEPNGRETQYF	TGTGCCAGCAGTGAACCTAACGGGAGGGAGACCCAGTACTTC
TRBV10-3	NA	TRBJ1-4	few	CAISDPNEKLFF	TGTGCCATCAGCGACCCAAATGAAAAACTGTTTTTT
TRBV12-5	TRBD2	TRBJ2-1	few	CASGTGLAGEDEQFF	TGTGCTAGTGGTACCGGACTAGCGGGAGAGGATGAGCAGTTCTTC
TRBV7-9	TRBD2	TRBJ2-2	few	CASSFGLAGVRTGELFF	TGTGCCAGCAGCTTCGGACTAGCGGGAGTTAGAACCGGGGAGCTGTTTTTT
TRBV20-1	NA	TRBJ1-6	NA	CSALFDSNNSPLHF	TGCAGTGCCCTCTTCGACAGCAATAATTCACCCCTCCACTTT
TRBV6-1	TRBD2	TRBJ2-1	NA	CASSSGRLYNEQFF	TGTGCCAGCTCTAGCGGGAGACTCTACAATGAGCAGTTCTTC
TRBV2	NA	TRBJ2-1	many	CASSEGYNEQFF	TGTGCCAGCAGTGAGGGTTACAATGAGCAGTTCTTC
TRBV29-1	NA	TRBJ1-2	many	CSGGGNYGYTF	TGCAGCGGGGGGGGTAACTATGGCTACACCTTC
TRBV12-3/TRBV12-4	NA	TRBJ2-7	few	CASSPVSASYEQYF	TGTGCCAGCAGCCCCGTGTCGGCCTCCTACGAGCAGTACTTC
TRBV11-2	NA	TRBJ2-4	NA	CASSFGSRNIQYF	TGTGCCAGCAGCTTTGGCAGCCGGAACATTCAGTACTTC
TRBV6-2/TRBV6-3	NA	TRBJ2-5	NA	CASSYPLAGEETQYF	TGTGCCAGCAGTTACCCCCTAGCTGGAGAAGAGACCCAGTACTTC
TRBV10-3	TRBD2	TRBJ2-1	many	CAISGGLAGADEQFF	TGTGCCATCAGTGGGGGGCTAGCGGGGGCTGATGAGCAGTTCTTC
TRBV12-3/TRBV12-4	TRBD1	TRBJ2-7	few	CASSYRTGVTYEQYF	TGTGCCAGCAGTTATCGGACAGGGGTCACCTACGAGCAGTACTTC
TRBV20-1	NA	TRBJ2-5	few	CSARGATSLETQYF	TGCAGTGCTAGAGGAGCGACCTCCCTAGAGACCCAGTACTTC
TRBV6-9	TRBD1	TRBJ2-1	few	CASSYGAGGSEQFF	TGTGCCAGCAGTTATGGGGCAGGGGGTAGTGAGCAGTTCTTC
TRBV27	NA	TRBJ2-1	few	CASSFNHMTVSYNEQFF	TGTGCCAGCAGTTTCAATCATATGACAGTCTCCTACAATGAGCAGTTCTTC
TRBV14	TRBD1	TRBJ1-1	NA	CASSRGTGSDMNTEAFF	TGTGCCAGCAGCCGCGGGACAGGCTCCGATATGAACACTGAAGCTTTCTTT